These 8 T cell receptor beta chains originate from one sample sequenced in a study of blood T cell repertoires in COVID-19. TCRdb's copy holds only in-frame clones and misses some; the assay was immunoSEQ multiplex PCR. The sample lists fewer than 150,000 clones; approximately 91% were seen once. Sequencing used peripheral blood. These receptors were obtained from a woman between 70 and 85 years old who had recovered from COVID-19.

The rearrangement joins TRBV12-3 or TRBV12-4 to TRBJ1-2; 8 bases are a match to TRBD1. The CDR3 extends over 12 amino acids. Unmatched junction bases numbered 2, after V lost 4 bases and J lost 7 bases. The CDR3 region is CASSYDRGGYTF. CDR3 bases: TGTGCCAGCAGTTACGACAGGGGTGGCTACACCTTC.

This clone appeared a single time. The chain has TRBV27 and TRBJ2-2; D is unclear. Per the germline V gene, CDR1 is MNHEY and CDR2 is SMNVEV (reference sequence). The V end was cut by 5 bases, the J end by 1 base, with 11 bases between. The CDR3 has 15 amino acids. The DNA for the CDR3 is TGTGCCAGCAGTGCCGCGGAGCTGAACACCGGGGAGCTGTTTTTT. Protein sequence: CASSAAELNTGELFF.

CDR3 DNA sequence: TGTGCCAGCAGCCTTCGACTAGCTAGCACAGATACGCAGTATTTT. Residues: CASSLRLASTDTQYF. V and J are TRBV3-1 (or the pseudogene TRBV3-2) and TRBJ2-3; TRBD2 matches at 7 bases. Germline CDR1 and CDR2: LGHDT and YNNKEL (reference sequence). V trimming: 4 bases; J trimming: 0 bases; junction bases outside the gene matches: 4. The CDR3 contains 15 residues.

V and J are TRBV7-9 and TRBJ2-7; D gene ambiguous. Germline V gives CDR1 SEHNR, CDR2 FQNEAQ (reference sequence). This CDR3 has 15 residues. V was clipped by 1 base and J by 0 bases, with 10 bases between them. This CDR3 is CASSLDDTSSYEQYF. The CDR3 DNA is TGTGCCAGCAGCTTAGACGACACCAGCTCCTACGAGCAGTACTTC.

CDR3 coding DNA: TGTGCCAGCAGCCTAACAGGGGGCAGCTACGAGCAGTACTTC. It is translated as CASSLTGGSYEQYF. V gene TRBV7-8 combines with J gene TRBJ2-7; 9 bases match TRBD1. The V and J ends lost 5 bases and 3 bases, in that order; junction bases with no gene match: 5. This CDR3 has 14 amino acids. The germline CDR1 and CDR2 sequences are SGHVS and FQNEAQ.

This chain uses TRBV7-2 with TRBJ2-1; D may be TRBD2 (5 bases). Deletions cut 1 base from V and 4 bases from J, with 11 bases between. CDR3 size: 15 residues. The germline gives CDR1 SGHTA, CDR2 FQGNSA. In DNA, the CDR3 is TGTGCCAGCAGCTTAGGTTCAAGCGGTTACAATGAGCAGTTCTTC. Its translation is CASSLGSSGYNEQFF.

The genes are TRBV9 and TRBJ1-6; TRBD1 is a possible D gene (5 bases). The CDR3 has 15 residues. Germline V CDR1 and CDR2: SGDLS, YYNGEE. V was pared by 3 bases and J by 3 bases, with 10 bases between. The CDR3 loop is CASSGGGDYNSPLHF. DNA of the CDR3: TGTGCCAGCAGCGGGGGCGGAGACTATAATTCACCCCTCCACTTT.

In DNA form, the CDR3 reads TGTGCCAGCCGGGACATAAATGGCTACACCTTC. Translated: CASRDINGYTF. The J gene is TRBJ1-2, the V gene TRBV2; possible D gene TRBD1, 6 bases. Germline CDR1 and CDR2: SNHLY and FYNNEI. The length of the CDR3 is 11 residues. Trimming took 8 bases from V and 6 from J, leaving 10 bases between them. The full variable domain, rest sourced from reference TRBV2 and TRBJ1-2, is EPEVTQTPSHQVTQMGQEVILRCVPISNHLYFYWYRQILGQKVEFLVSFYNNEISEKSEIFDDQFSVERPDGSNFTLKIRSTKLEDSAMYFCASRDINGYTFGSGTRLTVV.